This TCR beta chain emerged from a study of blood T cell repertoires in COVID-19. In the original workflow: Amplified reference gene primers provided the basis for estimating nucleated cell counts. This table comes from immunoSEQ multiplex PCR, and its TCRdb copy is limited to in-frame clones, with some not included. The V and J calls and clone size come from that table; D and trimming were worked out from the DNA. The sample lists 150,000 to 180,000 clones, 70% to 90% occurring once. CDR1 and CDR2 (germline): SEHNR, FQNEAQ (reference sequence). V dropped 4 bases and J dropped 4; count of bases not matched to a gene: 10. The CDR3 covers 17 residues.

The V and J genes are TRBV7-9 and TRBJ1-3; TRBD1 matches at 10 bases. The receptor was isolated from a woman aged 60-75 years with COVID-19, enrolled during active disease. The sequencing input was peripheral blood. The CDR3 reads CASSSSGGTGDGNTIYF. CDR3 DNA sequence: TGTGCCAGCAGCTCATCTGGGGGGACAGGGGACGGAAACACCATATATTTT. Based on the CDR3 plus reference TRBV7-9 and TRBJ1-3, the full variable domain is DTGVSQNPRHKITKRGQNVTFRCDPISEHNRLYWYRQTLGQGPEFLTYFQNEAQLEKSRLLSDRFSAERPKGSFSTLEIQRTEQGDSAMYLCASSSSGGTGDGNTIYFGEGSWLTVV.